This record covers a single TCR beta chain. Its antigen is unknown. This entry belongs to a study of cytomegalovirus exposure and HLA in healthy donors. Notes on the study in general: The classifier was said to identify cytomegalovirus status with high specificity and sensitivity. 164 TCR beta chains were listed as cytomegalovirus-associated. Generally TCR sequences proved uncommon, though certain public TCRs appeared in numerous donors.

Libraries were prepared by immunoSEQ multiplex PCR; TCRdb keeps only in-frame clonotypes and omits some of them. The sample lists tens of thousands of clones; more than 85% were seen once. Separation from the approximately 660-subject first cohort characterized the roughly 110-subject validation cohort, to which the donors belonged. The sequencing input was PBMCs. The clonotype was recovered from a woman aged 25 to 39 in good health and CMV-seronegative.

This CDR3 is CASSGAGIPTGQPQHF. For the CDR3, the DNA is TGTGCCAGCAGTGGGGCAGGGATCCCAACAGGGCAGCCCCAGCATTTT. The genes are TRBV6-1 and TRBJ1-5; D possibly corresponds to TRBD1 (6 bases). This CDR3 region has 16 residues. Trimming pared 4 bases from V and 7 bases from J, leaving 20 bases between. CDR1 is MNHNS, CDR2 SASEGT, per germline.